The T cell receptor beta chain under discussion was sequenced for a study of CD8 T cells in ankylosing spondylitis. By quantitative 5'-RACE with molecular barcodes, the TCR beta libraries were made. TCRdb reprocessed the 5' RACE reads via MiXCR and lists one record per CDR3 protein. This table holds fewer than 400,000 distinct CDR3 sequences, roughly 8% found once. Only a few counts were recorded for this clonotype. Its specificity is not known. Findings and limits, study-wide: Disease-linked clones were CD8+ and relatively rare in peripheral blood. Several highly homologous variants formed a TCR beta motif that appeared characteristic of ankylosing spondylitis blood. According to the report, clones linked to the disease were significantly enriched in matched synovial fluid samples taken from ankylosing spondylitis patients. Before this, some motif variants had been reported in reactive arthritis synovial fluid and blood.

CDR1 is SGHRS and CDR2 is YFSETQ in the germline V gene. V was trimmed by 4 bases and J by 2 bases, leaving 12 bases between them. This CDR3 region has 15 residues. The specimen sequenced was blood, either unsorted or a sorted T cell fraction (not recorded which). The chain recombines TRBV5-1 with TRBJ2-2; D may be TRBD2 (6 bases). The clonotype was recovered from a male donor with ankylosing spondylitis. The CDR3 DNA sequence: TGCGCCAGCAGCCGCAGCGGGCCTAACACCGGGGAGCTGTTTTTT. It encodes CASSRSGPNTGELFF.